This paragraph covers one TCR beta chain sequence. The germline V gene has CDR1 SGHTA and CDR2 FQGNSA. The CDR3 is 13 residues long. The J segment lost 15 bases and the V segment lost 5 bases, leaving 10 bases of the junction unmatched. This sample was included in a study of T-cell reconstitution after alpha-beta-depleted transplantation in children. TCRbeta library construction was performed incorporating unique molecular identifiers. TCRdb used MiXCR to reprocess the PCR reads, holding one entry per CDR3 protein. This sample carries fewer than 700,000 distinct CDR3 sequences, 10% to 15% of them seen once, and the ten largest clones take approximately 2.1%.

V is TRBV7-2 and J is TRBJ2-1, with TRBD2 identical over 10 bases. The receptor comes from a male patient younger than 18 who had a stem cell transplant for acute myeloid leukemia, so the T cells may come from the graft donor. The sequences come from PBMCs, mostly from graft donor cells, collected 360 days after TCRalphabeta/CD19-depleted stem cell transplant. The CDR3 DNA reads TGTGCCAGCAGCCAATCTAGCGGGAGAGGCCCGTTCTTC. Translated: CASSQSSGRGPFF.